This T cell receptor (beta chain) emerged from a study of beta chain features in type 1 diabetes. Findings and limits, study-wide: Patients with Type 1 diabetes showed moderately but significantly shorter TCRB CDR3s in all four CD4+ subsets. A PCR bias possibly favoring shorter templates would apply equally to patients and controls.

The CDR3 runs 12 residues. V was shortened by 0 bases and J by 6 bases, with 4 bases between the two germline ends. In germline, CDR1 is SGHRS, CDR2 YFSETQ. The authors reverse transcribed all of the isolated RNA, so sequencing captured expressed TCRB transcripts. Regulatory, naive and central memory T cell samples averaged approximately 3.9 million reads. Assay used: immunoSEQ multiplex PCR; TCRdb lists only in-frame clones, some missing. Found here are about 160,000 clones, about 9% of them singletons; the top ten hold about 0.65%. About this clone: Its antigen is as yet unknown.

Sample: central memory CD4+ T cells from blood. This TCR came from a woman aged 25 to 45 with type 1 diabetes. The V call is TRBV5-1, the J call TRBJ2-1, with D hard to call. The CDR3 sequence: CASSLAFNEQFF. The CDR3 DNA sequence: TGCGCCAGCAGCTTGGCCTTCAATGAGCAGTTCTTC.